These 17 T cell receptor beta chains share one sample of origin, sequenced in a study of T cell clonality in common variable immunodeficiency. Sequencing was performed with immunoSEQ multiplex PCR; in TCRdb, only in-frame clones are kept and a portion is missing. Singletons are absent from the sample, which has over 55,000 clones. The sample comprised peripheral blood mononuclear cells. These receptors all stem from a person aged 18 to 70 in good health.

This clone has ten or more counts. The CDR3 extends 3 residues past the end of the read, so its final part is completed from the germline J gene. The rearrangement joins TRBV5-1 to TRBJ2-7; 8 nucleotides agree with TRBD2. V trimming: 4 bases; J trimming: 2 bases; junction bases outside the gene matches: 11. This CDR3 comprises 16 residues. Germline V gene sequence: CDR1 SGHRS, CDR2 YFSETQ. CDR3 bases read: TGCGCCAGCAGCCCCAAACTAGCGGAGGGAACCTACGAG. Protein: CASSPKLAEGTYE. In full, the CDR3 is CASSPKLAEGTYEQYF.

This clone appeared many times. With the read ending 3 residues before the CDR3 end, the germline J gene is used to fill in that end. V and J are TRBV18 and TRBJ2-5; D not certain. The CDR3 covers 14 residues. Germline values: CDR1 KGHSH, CDR2 LQKENI. Trimming stripped 1 base from V and 1 base from J, with 7 bases between. CDR3 in amino acids: CASSPRPGQETQYF. Partial CDR3 DNA: TGTGCCAGCTCACCACGGCCGGGCCAAGAGACC.

Ten or more counts support this clone. The CDR3 end lies 3 residues beyond the end of the read and is filled in from the germline J gene. The chain recombines TRBV19 with TRBJ1-1; D remains ambiguous. V was clipped by 5 bases and J by 0 bases, with 7 bases between them. This CDR3 is built from 13 residues. The V gene's germline CDR1 is LNHDA and CDR2 SQIVND (reference sequence). This CDR3 reads CASSLTVNTEAFF. CDR3 bases read: TGTGCCAGTAGTCTTACTGTGAACACTGAA.

This clone was detected ten times or more. The CDR3 extends 3 residues past the end of the read, so its final part is completed from the germline J gene. The chain employs TRBV2 and TRBJ2-2; 9 bases are shared with TRBD1. Germline-derived CDR1 and CDR2 are SNHLY and FYNNEI. After removal of 3 bases from V and 6 bases from J, the junction contained 5 bases not matched to a gene. The length of the CDR3 is 15 residues. The CDR3: CASSEGQGKAGELFF. Incomplete CDR3 DNA: TGTGCCAGCAGTGAGGGACAGGGCAAGGCCGGGGAG.

At least ten counts were recorded for this clone. The read stops 3 residues short of the end of the CDR3; the missing end is completed from the germline J gene. The rearrangement uses TRBV30 and TRBJ2-7, with D possibly being TRBD1 (5 bases). Trimming took 2 bases from V and 6 from J, leaving 8 bases between them. This CDR3 region has 11 residues. The germline gives CDR1 GTSNPN, CDR2 SVGIG (reference sequence). The CDR3 reads CAWSQGVEQYF. The DNA read from the CDR3 is TGTGCCTGGAGTCAGGGCGTCGAG.

This clone was recorded many times. Read sequence stops 3 residues before the CDR3 end, and the germline J gene provides the missing end. The chain carries TRBV5-1 and TRBJ1-2; 10 nucleotides align to TRBD1. Germline CDR1 SGHRS, CDR2 YFSETQ. The trim removed 4 bases at V and 4 bases at J, leaving 7 bases unmatched. This CDR3 is 15 amino acids long. The CDR3 DNA, read in part, is TGCGCCAGCAGCCCAGACAGGGGGCAGGTCTATGGC. This translates into CASSPDRGQVYG. In full, the CDR3 is CASSPDRGQVYGYTF.

This clone was recorded many times. The read is 3 residues too short to cover the CDR3 end, so that end is filled in from the germline J gene. The chain uses TRBV20-1 and TRBJ2-4; D is perhaps TRBD2 (5 bases). The CDR3 sequence is 15 residues long. V gave up 5 bases and J gave up 2 bases, with 16 bases separating them. The germline CDR1 and CDR2 sequences are DFQATT and SNEGSKA (reference sequence). The CDR3 bases that were read are TGCAGTGCTCGGAGCGGACTGGATACCAAAAACATT. Protein product: CSARSGLDTKNI. The full CDR3 protein reads CSARSGLDTKNIQYF.

This clone was counted ten times or more. The CDR3 end is not reached by the read, which stops 3 residues before it; the germline J gene fills it in. The chain carries TRBV15 and TRBJ2-1, with D unresolved. The V end was cut by 1 base, the J end by 6 bases, with 4 bases between. This CDR3 has 12 amino acids. Germline CDR1 reads LNHNV; CDR2 reads YYDKDF (reference sequence). CDR3 bases read: TGTGCCACCAGCAGAGCATTCAATGAG. Translated: CATSRAFNE. The whole CDR3 reads CATSRAFNEQFF.

This clone was seen at least ten times. The read is 3 residues too short to cover the CDR3 end, so that end is filled in from the germline J gene. The chain has TRBV7-2 and TRBJ2-7; weak D call: TRBD1 (6 bases). CDR1 and CDR2 from the germline V gene are SGHTA and FQGNSA. V lost 4 bases and J lost 3, with 16 bases in between. There are 15 residues in the CDR3. The CDR3 loop reads CASSYTRDTHYEQYF. The DNA read from the CDR3 is TGTGCCAGCAGCTACACCCGGGACACCCACTACGAG.

In its sample, this clone was seen many times. The sequence runs out 3 residues before the end of the CDR3; the remainder is reconstructed from the germline J gene. The rearrangement joins TRBV19 to TRBJ1-5; D call uncertain. This CDR3 contains 12 residues. Deletions cut 3 bases from V and 7 bases from J, with 7 bases between. The germline gives CDR1 LNHDA, CDR2 SQIVND (reference sequence). CDR3 sequence reads: CASSIGSQPQHF. CDR3 DNA (partial): TGTGCCAGTAGTATTGGTAGCCAGCCC.

This clone was counted only a few times. Read sequence stops 3 residues before the CDR3 end, and the germline J gene provides the missing end. The chain recombines TRBV5-5 with TRBJ1-3, with 8 bases that match TRBD1. The V gene end was trimmed by 4 bases and the J gene end by 4 bases; junction bases not matched to a gene: 7. Per the germline V gene, CDR1 is SGHKS and CDR2 is YYEKEE (reference sequence). The CDR3 has 15 amino acids. The part of the CDR3 DNA that was read is TGTGCCAGCAGCCCCGGACAGGGCGCAGGAAACACC. Protein product: CASSPGQGAGNT. The full CDR3 is CASSPGQGAGNTIYF.

Remarks on this clone: The CDR3 end falls 3 residues outside the read, so it is completed with the germline J gene. The J gene is TRBJ1-2, the V gene TRBV30; no reliable D call. This CDR3 is built from 11 residues. Germline loops: CDR1 GTSNPN, CDR2 SVGIG (reference sequence). The CDR3 here is CAWSRSYDYTF. The CDR3 bases that were read are TGTGCCTGGAGCAGGTCCTACGAC.

Many counts were recorded for this clone. The read terminates 3 residues ahead of where the CDR3 ends, so the germline J gene completes it. The chain carries TRBV7-8 and TRBJ2-3, with D possibly TRBD1 on 7 matching bases. The germline gives CDR1 SGHVS, CDR2 FQNEAQ. The CDR3 extends over 17 amino acids. Trimming removed 3 bases at V and 4 bases at J, with 20 bases between. The CDR3 reads CASSFMVGRGDSDTQYF. The CDR3 DNA, read in part, is TGTGCCAGCAGCTTTATGGTTGGCAGGGGGGACTCAGATACG.

The table lists this clone with many counts. The DNA ends 3 residues before the CDR3 does, and the rest of the CDR3 is filled in from the germline J gene. The chain recombines TRBV11-3 with TRBJ2-1, with D possibly being TRBD1 (5 bases). The CDR3 consists of 13 residues. Germline loops: CDR1 SGHNT, CDR2 YENEEA. V was trimmed by 4 bases and J by 8 bases, leaving 12 bases between them. The CDR3 bases that were read are TGTGCCAGCAGCTACTTATTAGGGGATGAG. Protein product: CASSYLLGDE. The entire CDR3 sequence reads CASSYLLGDEQFF.

As to this clone: The read finishes 3 residues shy of the CDR3 end, and the germline J gene is used to complete it. The chain couples TRBV11-2 to TRBJ2-7; D is possibly TRBD1 (5 bases). Trimming pared 4 bases from V and 3 bases from J, leaving 10 bases between. The V gene's germline CDR1 is SGHAT and CDR2 FQNNGV. The CDR3 is 13 residues long. The CDR3 is CASSWRQNYEQYF. The sequenced CDR3 bases are TGTGCCAGCAGCTGGAGACAGAACTACGAG.

This clone was seen ten or more times. The CDR3 is cut off 3 residues early in the read; its end comes from the germline J gene. This rearrangement joins TRBV20-1 to TRBJ1-2; the match to TRBD1 covers 7 bases. Germline CDR1 is DFQATT and CDR2 is SNEGSKA (reference sequence). V was pared by 6 bases and J by 7 bases, with 5 bases of the junction left unmatched. The CDR3 is 11 amino acids. This CDR3 reads CSARQGPGYTF. CDR3 bases read: TGCAGTGCAAGACAGGGCCCTGGC.

This clone was observed at least ten times. With the read ending 3 residues before the CDR3 end, the germline J gene is used to fill in that end. This sequence joins TRBV30 and TRBJ2-1; D might be TRBD1 (6 bases). CDR3 size: 14 residues. From germline, CDR1 is GTSNPN and CDR2 SVGIG (reference sequence). V dropped 0 bases and J dropped 4 bases, with 10 bases sitting between them. The sequenced CDR3 bases are TGTGCCTGGAGTGTTGGGGGCCTTTACAATGAG. Amino acids: CAWSVGGLYNE. The CDR3 reads in full as CAWSVGGLYNEQFF.